These T cell receptor beta chains were read from a single sample in a study of T cell responses to AZD1222 COVID-19 vaccine. The protocol was immunoSEQ multiplex PCR, while the TCRdb copy is restricted to in-frame clones and leaves out a portion. The sample lists tens of thousands of clones, around nine tenths occurring once. The material was peripheral blood, obtained 28 days after the second AZD1222 dose. The receptors originated from an adult who received the AZD1222 COVID-19 vaccine. Both conserved end residues are part of each CDR3. The order of the fields is D gene, J gene, V gene, clone size, CDR3 protein, CDR3 DNA. A D gene is named only where the DNA matches it firmly. The size field is filled for only some rows; it gives once, few, many or a size class.

d_gene: -; j_gene: TRBJ2-7; v_gene: TRBV4-1; abundance: -; CDR3aa: CASSPQPRGDEQYF; CDR3nt: TGCGCCAGCAGCCCCCAACCCAGGGGCGACGAGCAGTACTTC
d_gene: TRBD1; j_gene: TRBJ1-4; v_gene: TRBV7-2; abundance: -; CDR3aa: CASSLGTGDGEKLFF; CDR3nt: TGTGCCAGCAGCTTAGGGACAGGGGACGGAGAAAAACTGTTTTTT
d_gene: -; j_gene: TRBJ1-2; v_gene: TRBV7-8; abundance: -; CDR3aa: CASSSHVRGAVYGYTF; CDR3nt: TGTGCCAGCAGCTCCCACGTCAGGGGCGCGGTCTATGGCTACACCTTC
d_gene: -; j_gene: TRBJ2-7; v_gene: TRBV7-6; abundance: -; CDR3aa: CASSLGAGYGDEQYF; CDR3nt: TGTGCCAGCAGCTTAGGGGCAGGGTACGGGGACGAGCAGTACTTC
d_gene: -; j_gene: TRBJ2-1; v_gene: TRBV6-5; abundance: few; CDR3aa: CASRPGTDSYNEQFF; CDR3nt: TGTGCCAGCAGACCCGGGACCGACTCCTACAATGAGCAGTTCTTC
d_gene: -; j_gene: TRBJ1-5; v_gene: TRBV21-1; abundance: -; CDR3aa: CASSKGGGDREASNQPQHF; CDR3nt: TGTGCCAGCAGCAAAGGCGGGGGCGACAGGGAGGCGAGCAATCAGCCCCAGCATTTT
d_gene: TRBD1; j_gene: TRBJ2-2; v_gene: TRBV11-2; abundance: -; CDR3aa: CASSQHDRAGELFF; CDR3nt: TGTGCCAGCAGCCAGCACGACAGGGCCGGGGAGCTGTTTTTT
d_gene: TRBD1; j_gene: TRBJ2-1; v_gene: TRBV29-1; abundance: -; CDR3aa: CSVVRGHYNEQFF; CDR3nt: TGCAGCGTCGTCAGGGGGCACTACAATGAGCAGTTCTTC
d_gene: -; j_gene: TRBJ2-3; v_gene: TRBV7-6; abundance: -; CDR3aa: CASSLAGASTDTQYF; CDR3nt: TGTGCCAGCAGCTTAGCGGGGGCTAGCACAGATACGCAGTATTTT
d_gene: TRBD1; j_gene: TRBJ2-5; v_gene: TRBV5-4; abundance: once; CDR3aa: CASSRRQGEETQYF; CDR3nt: TGTGCCAGCAGTCGTAGACAGGGCGAAGAGACCCAGTACTTC
d_gene: TRBD1; j_gene: TRBJ1-1; v_gene: TRBV6-5; abundance: -; CDR3aa: CASSQRTGGTTEAFF; CDR3nt: TGTGCCAGCAGCCAGCGGACAGGGGGTACCACTGAAGCTTTCTTT
d_gene: TRBD1; j_gene: TRBJ1-1; v_gene: TRBV5-4; abundance: -; CDR3aa: CASSSGQTNTEAFF; CDR3nt: TGTGCCAGCAGCTCGGGACAGACGAACACTGAAGCTTTCTTT
d_gene: TRBD2; j_gene: TRBJ2-3; v_gene: TRBV7-9; abundance: -; CDR3aa: CASSLGAGGTDTQYF; CDR3nt: TGTGCCAGCAGCTTAGGAGCGGGAGGCACAGATACGCAGTATTTT
d_gene: -; j_gene: TRBJ2-3; v_gene: TRBV11-2; abundance: once; CDR3aa: CASSFSGTDTQYF; CDR3nt: TGTGCCAGCAGCTTTTCGGGCACAGATACGCAGTATTTT
d_gene: -; j_gene: TRBJ1-5; v_gene: TRBV3-1/TRBV3-2; abundance: -; CDR3aa: CASSQDSTPFQPQHF; CDR3nt: TGTGCCAGCAGCCAAGACTCTACCCCCTTCCAGCCCCAGCATTTT
d_gene: TRBD2; j_gene: TRBJ2-1; v_gene: TRBV11-3; abundance: -; CDR3aa: CASSLTSGGANEQFF; CDR3nt: TGTGCCAGCAGCTTAACTAGCGGGGGGGCGAATGAGCAGTTCTTC
d_gene: -; j_gene: TRBJ2-1; v_gene: TRBV13; abundance: -; CDR3aa: CASSFYSSYNEQFF; CDR3nt: TGTGCCAGCAGCTTTTATAGCTCCTACAATGAGCAGTTCTTC
d_gene: -; j_gene: TRBJ1-1; v_gene: TRBV5-1; abundance: -; CDR3aa: CASSFDANTEAFF; CDR3nt: TGCGCCAGCAGCTTCGACGCAAACACTGAAGCTTTCTTT
d_gene: TRBD1; j_gene: TRBJ1-1; v_gene: TRBV7-2; abundance: -; CDR3aa: CASSFRGLTEAFF; CDR3nt: TGTGCCAGCAGCTTCAGGGGGCTCACTGAAGCTTTCTTT
d_gene: -; j_gene: TRBJ2-1; v_gene: TRBV5-6; abundance: -; CDR3aa: CASSRYNEQFF; CDR3nt: TGTGCCAGCAGCCGCTACAATGAGCAGTTCTTC
d_gene: TRBD1; j_gene: TRBJ1-6; v_gene: TRBV28; abundance: -; CDR3aa: CASSYRTGNSPLHF; CDR3nt: TGTGCCAGCAGTTACAGGACAGGGAATTCACCCCTCCACTTT
d_gene: TRBD1; j_gene: TRBJ1-2; v_gene: TRBV2; abundance: -; CDR3aa: CASTGWTGPRERGGYTF; CDR3nt: TGTGCCAGCACCGGCTGGACAGGGCCGCGAGAGAGGGGTGGCTACACCTTC
d_gene: -; j_gene: TRBJ1-5; v_gene: TRBV19; abundance: -; CDR3aa: CASSIYSGRDNQPQHF; CDR3nt: TGTGCCAGTAGTATCTACTCGGGCAGGGACAATCAGCCCCAGCATTTT
d_gene: -; j_gene: TRBJ1-5; v_gene: TRBV28; abundance: -; CDR3aa: CASSSAGVDNQPQHF; CDR3nt: TGTGCCAGCAGTTCGGCAGGGGTGGACAATCAGCCCCAGCATTTT
d_gene: TRBD1; j_gene: TRBJ1-5; v_gene: TRBV19; abundance: once; CDR3aa: CASRIGTGVRPQHF; CDR3nt: TGTGCCAGTAGAATCGGGACAGGGGTACGGCCCCAGCATTTT
d_gene: -; j_gene: TRBJ1-2; v_gene: TRBV28; abundance: -; CDR3aa: CATRGGPRGGYTF; CDR3nt: TGTGCCACCCGAGGGGGGCCTAGAGGTGGCTACACCTTC
d_gene: TRBD1; j_gene: TRBJ2-7; v_gene: TRBV19; abundance: once; CDR3aa: CASSDRTGGLFAYEQYF; CDR3nt: TGTGCCAGTAGTGACCGGACAGGGGGCCTTTTTGCCTACGAGCAGTACTTC
d_gene: -; j_gene: TRBJ2-5; v_gene: TRBV11-2; abundance: -; CDR3aa: CASSYAPGGGGVETQYF; CDR3nt: TGTGCCAGCAGCTACGCCCCAGGGGGGGGCGGTGTAGAGACCCAGTACTTC
d_gene: TRBD1; j_gene: TRBJ1-1; v_gene: TRBV19; abundance: once; CDR3aa: CASLDRGRNTEAFF; CDR3nt: TGTGCCAGTCTAGACAGGGGGCGGAACACTGAAGCTTTCTTT
d_gene: TRBD1; j_gene: TRBJ1-4; v_gene: TRBV7-9; abundance: -; CDR3aa: CASSALRTGSEKLFF; CDR3nt: TGTGCCAGCAGCGCCCTTAGGACAGGGAGTGAAAAACTGTTTTTT
d_gene: TRBD1; j_gene: TRBJ1-2; v_gene: TRBV5-1; abundance: -; CDR3aa: CASNSPDRDYGYTF; CDR3nt: TGCGCCAGCAACTCTCCCGACAGGGACTATGGCTACACCTTC
d_gene: -; j_gene: TRBJ2-7; v_gene: TRBV6-5; abundance: -; CDR3aa: CASNRQGGEQYF; CDR3nt: TGTGCCAGCAATCGTCAGGGAGGCGAGCAGTACTTC
d_gene: TRBD1; j_gene: TRBJ1-1; v_gene: TRBV19; abundance: -; CDR3aa: CASTFGTGVLLNTEAFF; CDR3nt: TGTGCCAGTACTTTCGGGACAGGTGTACTTCTGAACACTGAAGCTTTCTTT
d_gene: TRBD1; j_gene: TRBJ1-2; v_gene: TRBV27; abundance: -; CDR3aa: CASRRDREYGYTF; CDR3nt: TGTGCCAGCCGACGGGACAGGGAATATGGCTACACCTTC
d_gene: -; j_gene: TRBJ1-2; v_gene: TRBV6-5; abundance: -; CDR3aa: CASSYSRGGGYTF; CDR3nt: TGTGCCAGCAGTTACTCCCGGGGCGGTGGCTACACCTTC
d_gene: TRBD2; j_gene: TRBJ2-2; v_gene: TRBV18; abundance: -; CDR3aa: CASSPFGGANTGELFF; CDR3nt: TGTGCCAGCTCACCATTCGGGGGGGCGAACACCGGGGAGCTGTTTTTT
d_gene: -; j_gene: TRBJ1-5; v_gene: TRBV23-1; abundance: -; CDR3aa: CASSPKQGGQPQHF; CDR3nt: TGCGCCAGCAGTCCGAAACAGGGCGGACAGCCCCAGCATTTT
d_gene: -; j_gene: TRBJ2-1; v_gene: TRBV5-6; abundance: -; CDR3aa: CASSFTGVLYEQFF; CDR3nt: TGTGCCAGCAGCTTCACAGGCGTTCTCTATGAGCAGTTCTTC
d_gene: -; j_gene: TRBJ1-1; v_gene: TRBV5-1; abundance: -; CDR3aa: CASSFGGDLEAFF; CDR3nt: TGCGCCAGCAGCTTTGGGGGGGACCTTGAAGCTTTCTTT
d_gene: -; j_gene: TRBJ2-3; v_gene: TRBV11-3; abundance: -; CDR3aa: CASSLDADAQYF; CDR3nt: TGTGCCAGCAGCTTAGATGCGGACGCGCAGTATTTT
d_gene: -; j_gene: TRBJ1-5; v_gene: TRBV19; abundance: -; CDR3aa: CASSGLQGGPQHF; CDR3nt: TGTGCCAGTAGTGGGCTACAAGGCGGGCCCCAGCATTTT
d_gene: -; j_gene: TRBJ1-4; v_gene: TRBV19; abundance: -; CDR3aa: CASMTTNEKLFF; CDR3nt: TGTGCCAGTATGACAACTAATGAAAAACTGTTTTTT
d_gene: -; j_gene: TRBJ2-7; v_gene: TRBV6-2/TRBV6-3; abundance: few; CDR3aa: CASSYSVATSYEQYF; CDR3nt: TGTGCCAGCAGTTACTCTGTGGCGACTAGCTACGAGCAGTACTTC
d_gene: -; j_gene: TRBJ2-1; v_gene: TRBV7-6; abundance: -; CDR3aa: CASSFNPDSYNEQFF; CDR3nt: TGTGCCAGCAGCTTTAACCCGGACAGCTACAATGAGCAGTTCTTC
d_gene: TRBD1; j_gene: TRBJ2-7; v_gene: TRBV7-2; abundance: -; CDR3aa: CASSPAGTGYEQYF; CDR3nt: TGTGCCAGCAGCCCCGCCGGGACAGGGTACGAGCAGTACTTC
d_gene: -; j_gene: TRBJ2-2; v_gene: TRBV10-2; abundance: -; CDR3aa: CAASYAGELFF; CDR3nt: TGCGCCGCAAGCTATGCCGGGGAGCTGTTTTTT
d_gene: -; j_gene: TRBJ2-1; v_gene: TRBV7-3; abundance: -; CDR3aa: CASSQQGTSSYNEQFF; CDR3nt: TGTGCCAGCAGTCAACAGGGTACCTCCTCCTACAATGAGCAGTTCTTC
d_gene: -; j_gene: TRBJ2-7; v_gene: TRBV18; abundance: -; CDR3aa: CASSAAGGYEQYF; CDR3nt: TGTGCCAGCTCAGCGGCGGGTGGCTACGAGCAGTACTTC